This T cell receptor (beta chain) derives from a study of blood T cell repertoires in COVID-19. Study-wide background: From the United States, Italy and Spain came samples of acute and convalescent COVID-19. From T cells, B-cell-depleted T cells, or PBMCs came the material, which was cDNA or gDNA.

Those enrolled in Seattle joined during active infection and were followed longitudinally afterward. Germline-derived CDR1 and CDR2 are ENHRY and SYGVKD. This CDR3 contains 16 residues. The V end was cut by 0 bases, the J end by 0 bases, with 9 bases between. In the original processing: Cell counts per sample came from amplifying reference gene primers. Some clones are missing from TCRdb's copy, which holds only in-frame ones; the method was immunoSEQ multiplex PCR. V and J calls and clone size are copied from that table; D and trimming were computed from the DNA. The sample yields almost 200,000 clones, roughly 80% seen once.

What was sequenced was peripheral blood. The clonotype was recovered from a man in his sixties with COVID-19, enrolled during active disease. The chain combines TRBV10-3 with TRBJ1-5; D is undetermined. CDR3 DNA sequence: TGTGCCATCAGTGAGTCGATGGGAGGTAGCAATCAGCCCCAGCATTTT. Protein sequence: CAISESMGGSNQPQHF.